This TCR beta chain emerged from a study of blood T cell repertoires in COVID-19. Germline-derived CDR1 and CDR2 are SGHRS and YFSETQ. CDR3 length equals 15 residues. Trimming cost V 6 bases and J 3 bases; bases outside gene matches: 9. The authors' processing: Amplification of reference gene primers was used by the study to estimate nucleated cell counts. TCRdb's table, derived via immunoSEQ multiplex PCR, lists solely in-frame clones and lacks some. That table furnishes V, J and clone size, whereas the DNA furnished D and trimming. The sample records some 110,000 clones, approximately 87% being singletons.

The TCR sequence derives from a man aged 30-40 years with acute or convalescent COVID-19. This chain links TRBV5-1 with TRBJ2-5, with TRBD1 identical over 9 bases. Sequenced material: peripheral blood. CDR3 coding DNA: TGCGCCAGCAAGACCACAGGGGGCCAGGAAGAGACCCAGTACTTC. Protein: CASKTTGGQEETQYF.